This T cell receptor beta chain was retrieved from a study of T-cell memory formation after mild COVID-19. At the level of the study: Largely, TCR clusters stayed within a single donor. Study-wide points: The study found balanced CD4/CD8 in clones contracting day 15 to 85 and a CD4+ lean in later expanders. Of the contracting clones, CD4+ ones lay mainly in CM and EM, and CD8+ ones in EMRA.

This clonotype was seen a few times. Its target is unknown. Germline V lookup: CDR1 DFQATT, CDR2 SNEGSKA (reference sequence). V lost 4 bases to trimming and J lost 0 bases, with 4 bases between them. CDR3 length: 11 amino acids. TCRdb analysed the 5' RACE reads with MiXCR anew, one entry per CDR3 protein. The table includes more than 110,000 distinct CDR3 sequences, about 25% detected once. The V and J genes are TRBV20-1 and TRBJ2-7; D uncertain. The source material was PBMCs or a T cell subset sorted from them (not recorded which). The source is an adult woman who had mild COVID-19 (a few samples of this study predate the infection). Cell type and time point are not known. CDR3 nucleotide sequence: TGCAGTGCTAAGGGCTCCTACGAGCAGTACTTC. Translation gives CSAKGSYEQYF.